This T cell receptor (beta chain) was identified during a study of OX40 agonist ivuxolimab in advanced cancers. At the level of the study: Patients assigned to dose escalation were diagnosed with hepatocellular carcinoma, melanoma, renal cell or head and neck cancer. Points from the study as a whole: Dosing at 0.1 to 3.0 mg/kg was accompanied by clonal expansion of CD4+ and CD8+ blood T cells by week 6.

Notes on this clone: No antigen is known for it.

This table comes from immunoSEQ multiplex PCR, and its TCRdb copy is limited to in-frame clones, with some not included. This sample has 95,000 to 110,000 clones; under 95% occur once, and the top ten carry 0.95% to 1.5%. This receptor was identified in an adult with an advanced solid tumor such as melanoma, head and neck, liver or kidney cancer. The sample consisted of CD4+ or CD8+ T cells sorted from blood, taken in a trial of the OX40 agonist ivuxolimab.

CDR3 protein: CASSIALAGRETQYF. CDR3 DNA sequence: TGTGCCAGTAGTATAGCACTAGCGGGACGAGAGACCCAGTACTTC. V and J are TRBV19 and TRBJ2-5; 10 bases agree with TRBD2. The V and J ends lost 1 base and 4 bases, in that order; junction bases with no gene match: 3. CDR1 and CDR2 (germline): LNHDA, SQIVND (reference sequence). This CDR3 comprises 15 residues.